This T cell receptor beta chain was identified during a study of spatial heterogeneity in lung cancer. Across the study: Mean representation of each unique TCR and UMI combination in the raw reads exceeded eight occurrences.

Unique molecular identifiers tagged every individual TCR cDNA molecule. TCRdb re-called the 5' RACE reads with MiXCR, one entry per CDR3 protein. The sample lists some 100,000 distinct CDR3 sequences, 9.5% to 15% occurring once. Findings of the study overall: Ubiquitous expanded tumor TCRs were seen in blood more at resection than at follow-up.

As to time point: sample taken at primary tumor resection. The study sequenced unsorted whole RNA from tumor, nontumor lung or frozen PBMC. The donor group consisted of roughly 70 patients who had untreated, early-stage non-small cell lung cancer. V shed 8 bases and J 7 bases; nucleotides not matched to a gene: 10. The CDR3 contains 13 residues. Germline V gene lookup returns CDR1 SGHTA and CDR2 FQGNSA. This clonotype was seen more than once but under ten times. Antigen unknown. The TCR comes from a male donor with early-stage non-small cell lung cancer. The V and J genes are TRBV7-2 and TRBJ1-2; 7 bases fit TRBD1. The sequences come from PBMCs, collected at surgery. The CDR3 loop is CASLGQGDFGYTF. Written as DNA, the CDR3 is TGTGCCAGCCTGGGGCAGGGGGATTTTGGCTACACCTTC.